These 28 T cell receptor beta chains were all obtained from the same sample, sequenced in a study of T-cell memory formation after mild COVID-19. TCRdb re-called the 5' RACE reads with MiXCR, one entry per CDR3 protein. The sample holds approximately 500,000 distinct CDR3 sequences, nearly 25% seen once. Sample: PBMCs or a T cell subset sorted from them (not recorded which). Source of these receptors: an adult woman who had mild COVID-19 (a few samples of this study predate the infection). Cell type and time point are not known.

This clonotype was detected only a few times. The genes are TRBV6-2 or TRBV6-3 and TRBJ1-1; D gene unclear. The CDR3 sequence is 13 residues long. Germline V CDR1 and CDR2: MNHEY, SVGEGT. V was pared by 6 bases and J by 1 base, with 9 bases between. The DNA for the CDR3 is TGTGCCAGCAGGCTAAGGCCGAACACTGAAGCTTTCTTT. Encoded protein: CASRLRPNTEAFF.

This chain's CDR3 is CASSQIPKDRVTGELFF. The CDR3 DNA reads as TGCGCCAGCAGCCAAATACCGAAAGACAGGGTAACCGGGGAGCTGTTTTTT. The V call is TRBV4-1, the J call TRBJ2-2; the match to TRBD1 covers 7 bases. Looked up from germline, CDR1 is MGHRA and CDR2 is YSYEKL. The trim removed 2 bases at V and 5 bases at J, leaving 11 bases unmatched. The CDR3 extends over 17 amino acids.

This clonotype was counted only a few times. The J gene is TRBJ2-7, the V gene TRBV27; D gene ambiguous. CDR3 length equals 12 residues. Trimming cost V 5 bases and J 6 bases, with 11 bases left between them. Germline V gene sequence: CDR1 MNHEY, CDR2 SMNVEV (reference sequence). In DNA form, the CDR3 reads TGTGCCAGCAGTCCGGCCCCCCCCGAGCAGTACTTC. This sequence encodes CASSPAPPEQYF.

This chain joins TRBV7-8 and TRBJ2-2; unclear D gene. The CDR3 runs 14 residues. V lost 0 bases, J lost 5 bases, and 7 bases lay in between. Germline V gene data show CDR1 as SGHVS and CDR2 as FQNEAQ. CDR3 protein: CASSLAMGTGELFF. CDR3 nucleotides: TGTGCCAGCAGCTTAGCGATGGGAACCGGGGAGCTGTTTTTT.

A few counts support this clonotype. V usage is TRBV20-1 and J usage is TRBJ2-3; 12 nucleotides agree with TRBD2. The junction had 6 bases not matched to a gene; V was cut back by 5 bases and J by 6 bases. This CDR3 has 14 residues. The V gene's germline CDR1 is DFQATT and CDR2 SNEGSKA (reference sequence). The CDR3 loop reads CSAPTSGRRDTQYF. The CDR3, as DNA: TGCAGTGCTCCGACTAGCGGGAGAAGGGATACGCAGTATTTT.

The chain couples TRBV5-1 to TRBJ2-3, with TRBD2 as a possible D gene (5 bases). The V end was cut by 5 bases, the J end by 2 bases, with 12 bases between. CDR1 is SGHRS, CDR2 YFSETQ, per germline. This CDR3 contains 14 residues. Written as DNA, the CDR3 is TGCGCCAGCAGTGCGACTACACCCACAGATACGCAGTATTTT. It is translated as CASSATTPTDTQYF.

The J gene is TRBJ1-2, the V gene TRBV5-1, with D possibly matching TRBD1 (5 bases). Germline CDR1 and CDR2: SGHRS and YFSETQ. The CDR3 length is 17 residues. V lost 0 bases and J 4 bases, leaving 19 bases between the germline ends. Here the CDR3 reads CASSLDHQQVKGYGYTF. Written as DNA, the CDR3 is TGCGCCAGCAGCTTGGATCATCAACAGGTGAAGGGCTATGGCTACACCTTC.

This clonotype was seen more than once but under ten times. The chain recombines TRBV4-2 with TRBJ2-1; 8 nucleotides line up with TRBD2. The CDR3 totals 16 residues. Losses at the gene ends were 3 bases for V and 2 bases for J; bases not matched to a gene: 6. CDR1 and CDR2 (germline): LGHNA, YNFKEQ. The CDR3: CASSQLIAGTYNEQFF. CDR3 coding DNA: TGTGCCAGCAGCCAGCTTATAGCGGGAACCTACAATGAGCAGTTCTTC.

This sequence joins TRBV20-1 and TRBJ1-1; tentatively, D is TRBD1 (6 bases). V gave up 0 bases and J gave up 3 bases, with 8 bases separating them. This CDR3 is 13 amino acids long. Germline V CDR1 and CDR2: DFQATT, SNEGSKA (reference sequence). The CDR3 DNA sequence: TGCAGTGCTAGAGATCACAGGGACACTGAAGCTTTCTTT. This encodes CSARDHRDTEAFF.

The chain recombines TRBV7-2 with TRBJ2-7; D perhaps matches TRBD2 (7 bases). V lost 4 bases and J 4 bases, leaving 23 bases between the germline ends. CDR3 length: 17 residues. Germline V lookup: CDR1 SGHTA, CDR2 FQGNSA. The chain's CDR3 is CASSSKGGGGSGYEQYF. CDR3 sequence (DNA): TGTGCCAGCAGCTCCAAAGGGGGTGGCGGGAGCGGGTACGAGCAGTACTTC. Looking up the rest from reference TRBV7-2 and TRBJ2-7 gives the full variable domain: GAGVSQSPSNKVTEKGKDVELRCDPISGHTALYWYRQSLGQGLEFLIYFQGNSAPDKSGLPSDRFSAERTGGSVSTLTIQRTQQEDSAVYLCASSSKGGGGSGYEQYFGPGTRLTVT.

The rearrangement uses TRBV9 and TRBJ2-2, with D possibly matching TRBD1 (6 bases). V was clipped by 1 base and J by 5 bases, with 15 bases between them. This CDR3 spans 16 amino acids. Germline CDR1 SGDLS, CDR2 YYNGEE. The CDR3 coding sequence is TGTGCCAGCAGCGTAATTTCCGCAGGGACAACCGGGGAGCTGTTTTTT. Residues: CASSVISAGTTGELFF.

This clonotype was picked up many times. J is TRBJ2-2 and V is TRBV7-9, with 7 bases matching TRBD2. Germline V CDR1 and CDR2: SEHNR, FQNEAQ (reference sequence). The length of the CDR3 is 15 residues. V shed 5 bases and J 0 bases; nucleotides not matched to a gene: 3. The CDR3 bases are TGTGCCAGCAGCCAAGCGGGGTCGAACACCGGGGAGCTGTTTTTT. This codes for CASSQAGSNTGELFF.

This clonotype was detected many times. The rearrangement joins TRBV5-1 to TRBJ2-7; 8 bases match TRBD1. This CDR3 has 15 residues. V gave up 2 bases and J gave up 4 bases; unmatched junction bases: 8. Germline CDR1 and CDR2: SGHRS and YFSETQ. CDR3 in DNA: TGCGCCAGCAGCTTAGACGGGACAGGAGGGTACGAGCAGTACTTC. Its protein product is CASSLDGTGGYEQYF. The variable domain in full, completed from reference TRBV5-1 and TRBJ2-7, reads KAGVTQTPRYLIKTRGQQVTLSCSPISGHRSVSWYQQTPGQGLQFLFEYFSETQRNKGNFPGRFSGRQFSNSRSEMNVSTLELGDSALYLCASSLDGTGGYEQYFGPGTRLTVT.

This clonotype was found a few times. V gene TRBV20-1 combines with J gene TRBJ1-1; D remains ambiguous. Germline V CDR1 and CDR2: DFQATT, SNEGSKA (reference sequence). V gave up 6 bases and J gave up 11 bases, with 25 bases separating them. The CDR3 spans 14 residues. The CDR3 loop reads CSAPRIGRNSDAFF. In DNA form, the CDR3 reads TGCAGTGCGCCGAGGATAGGGCGAAACTCCGACGCTTTCTTT.

This clonotype was seen only a few times. V usage is TRBV5-1 and J usage is TRBJ1-1; maybe TRBD1 (6 bases). This CDR3 has 16 residues. The V end was cut by 3 bases, the J end by 6 bases, with 21 bases between. Germline CDR1 reads SGHRS; CDR2 reads YFSETQ. The CDR3 DNA sequence: TGCGCCAGCAGCTCCCGACAGGCGACTTCGGGGGCTGAAGCTTTCTTT. This translates into CASSSRQATSGAEAFF.

This clonotype was picked up a small number of times. This rearrangement joins TRBV27 to TRBJ2-5; TRBD1 agrees at 8 bases. This CDR3 contains 15 residues. The V segment lost 0 bases and the J segment 5 bases; nucleotides outside the gene matches: 5. Germline V gene data show CDR1 as MNHEY and CDR2 as SMNVEV (reference sequence). The CDR3 here is CASSLSGQGHETQYF. Written as DNA, the CDR3 is TGTGCCAGCAGTTTATCAGGACAGGGACACGAGACCCAGTACTTC.

The chain combines TRBV20-1 with TRBJ2-5, with TRBD1 as a possible D gene (5 bases). The CDR3 length is 14 residues. The V gene's germline CDR1 is DFQATT and CDR2 SNEGSKA (reference sequence). Trimming pared 0 bases from V and 5 bases from J, leaving 13 bases between. CDR3 DNA: TGCAGTGCTAGAGATGTCCAGGGTATGGAGACCCAGTACTTC. Its protein is CSARDVQGMETQYF.

This clonotype turned up a few times. The V gene is TRBV24-1, the J gene TRBJ2-3; TRBD2 aligns across 9 bases. The CDR3 spans 15 residues. Per germline, CDR1 KGHDR and CDR2 SFDVKD. The ends lost 8 bases at V and 1 base at J; junction bases unmatched: 6. The CDR3 loop reads CATNVASGGTDTQYF. The CDR3, as DNA: TGTGCCACCAATGTGGCTAGCGGGGGCACAGATACGCAGTATTTT.

A few counts support this clonotype. The chain combines TRBV6-2 or TRBV6-3 with TRBJ2-1, with TRBD2 matching 14 bases. This CDR3 has 16 residues. Germline assignment: CDR1 MNHEY and CDR2 SVGEGT. V shed 8 bases, J shed 6 bases, and the junction held 9 bases outside the gene matches. The CDR3 coding sequence is TGTGCCAGCGGGTATCCCGGGACTAGCGGGGGCAATGAGCAGTTCTTC. It specifies CASGYPGTSGGNEQFF.

The table lists this clonotype with a few counts. The rearrangement joins TRBV5-6 to TRBJ1-2, with D possibly TRBD1 on 5 matching bases. Trimming stripped 4 bases from V and 0 bases from J, with 16 bases between. This CDR3 comprises 16 residues. The germline CDR1 and CDR2 sequences are SGHDT and YYEEEE. CDR3 sequence (DNA): TGTGCCAGCAGCCCGGGGGGACCGACAGCTAACTATGGCTACACCTTC. The encoded protein is CASSPGGPTANYGYTF. Complete variable domain (other parts from reference TRBV5-6 and TRBJ1-2): DAGVTQSPTHLIKTRGQQVTLRCSPKSGHDTVSWYQQALGQGPQFIFQYYEEEERQRGNFPDRFSGHQFPNYSSELNVNALLLGDSALYLCASSPGGPTANYGYTFGSGTRLTVV.

The chain has TRBV5-1 and TRBJ2-2; 7 bases are a match to TRBD1. This CDR3 is 15 amino acids long. Trimming removed 8 bases from V and 5 bases from J; junction bases left unmatched: 12. Germline V gene lookup returns CDR1 SGHRS and CDR2 YFSETQ. The CDR3 bases are TGCGCCAGGGATGGTAGGGGGCGAGAAACCGGGGAGCTGTTTTTT. Amino acids: CARDGRGRETGELFF.

The V gene is TRBV7-9, the J gene TRBJ1-3; D possibly corresponds to TRBD1 (5 bases). The germline V gene encodes CDR1 SEHNR and CDR2 FQNEAQ (reference sequence). CDR3 size: 15 residues. The ends were cut back, 0 bases at V and 7 bases at J, with 13 bases in the middle. In nucleotides, the CDR3 is TGTGCCAGCAGCTTAGCAAAGGGGATGAGCAACACCATATATTTT. It codes for CASSLAKGMSNTIYF.

CDR3 loop: CASSSRGSGRVLGSYNEQFF. The CDR3 DNA reads as TGTGCCAGCAGCTCCCGGGGAAGCGGGAGGGTTTTGGGGTCCTACAATGAGCAGTTCTTC. V and J are TRBV7-2 and TRBJ2-1, with 10 bases aligning to TRBD2. The J segment lost 1 base and the V segment lost 4 bases, leaving 16 bases of the junction unmatched. There are 20 residues in the CDR3. In germline, CDR1 is SGHTA, CDR2 FQGNSA.

The J gene is TRBJ1-2, the V gene TRBV14, with 10 bases that match TRBD1. The CDR3 has 18 amino acids. V dropped 2 bases and J dropped 0; count of bases not matched to a gene: 9. The V gene's germline CDR1 is SGHDN and CDR2 FVKESK. CDR3: CASSQSLGGQGANYGYTF. CDR3 DNA: TGTGCCAGCAGCCAATCCCTTGGTGGACAGGGGGCTAACTATGGCTACACCTTC.

This clonotype was seen only a few times. The CDR3 here is CATSPGSGTGELFF. The CDR3 region has the DNA TGTGCCACCTCGCCGGGATCCGGGACCGGGGAGCTGTTTTTT. The chain joins TRBV24-1 to TRBJ2-2; D is possibly TRBD2 (5 bases). This CDR3 region has 14 residues. V gave up 9 bases and J gave up 5 bases, with 15 bases separating them. The germline CDR1 and CDR2 sequences are KGHDR and SFDVKD.

The J gene is TRBJ1-5, the V gene TRBV12-3 or TRBV12-4; D gene unclear. This CDR3 region has 15 residues. The ends were cut back, 4 bases at V and 0 bases at J, with 10 bases in the middle. The CDR3 DNA sequence: TGTGCCAGCAGTTCACGTGGAAATAGCAATCAGCCCCAGCATTTT. Protein: CASSSRGNSNQPQHF.

This rearrangement joins TRBV3-1 to TRBJ1-4; tentative D call: TRBD1 (6 bases). CDR1 and CDR2 (germline): LGHDT, YNNKEL (reference sequence). CDR3 length: 15 residues. Trimming took 3 bases from V and 1 from J, leaving 9 bases between them. The CDR3 DNA sequence: TGTGCCAGCAGCCATGGGGGCAGAACTAATGAAAAACTGTTTTTT. Its protein product is CASSHGGRTNEKLFF.

V gene TRBV20-1 combines with J gene TRBJ2-1, with a possible D match to TRBD2 (5 bases). In germline, CDR1 is DFQATT, CDR2 SNEGSKA (reference sequence). CDR3 length: 14 residues. V was clipped by 4 bases and J by 0 bases, with 10 bases between them. The CDR3 nucleotides read TGCAGTGCTATTGGACTGAGCTCCTACAATGAGCAGTTCTTC. This gives the protein CSAIGLSSYNEQFF.